These 23 T cell receptor beta chains share one sample of origin, sequenced in a study of PD-L1 blockade in urothelial cancer. TCRdb's copy holds only in-frame clones and misses some; the assay was immunoSEQ multiplex PCR. The sample lists under 35,000 clones, around 86% occurring once. The sequencing used PBMCs, collected around atezolizumab (anti-PD-L1) treatment. These receptors came from a middle-aged man with urothelial cancer.

The gene calls are TRBV28 and TRBJ2-7, with 13 positions matching TRBD2. This CDR3 has 14 amino acids. Trimming at V came to 5 bases and at J to 6 bases, leaving 4 bases not matched to a gene. In germline, CDR1 is MDHEN, CDR2 SYDVKM. The CDR3 coding sequence is TGTGCCAGCAGTAGGGGACTAGCGGGAACCGAGCAGTACTTC. Protein sequence: CASSRGLAGTEQYF. Full variable domain (outside the CDR3, taken from reference TRBV28 and TRBJ2-7): DVKVTQSSRYLVKRTGEKVFLECVQDMDHENMFWYRQDPGLGLRLIYFSYDVKMKEKGDIPEGYSVSREKKERFSLILESASTNQTSMYLCASSRGLAGTEQYFGPGTRLTVT.

This clone came up once. The chain employs TRBV30 and TRBJ1-4, with D hard to call. The germline gives CDR1 GTSNPN, CDR2 SVGIG (reference sequence). Trimming left V 0 bases short and J 8 bases short, with 13 bases between. The CDR3 is made up of 14 amino acids. The CDR3 DNA is TGTGCCTGGAGTGTACCAGCAGGAGGCGAAAAACTGTTTTTT. This translates into CAWSVPAGGEKLFF.

This rearrangement joins TRBV5-1 to TRBJ1-1, with 9 bases that match TRBD1. This CDR3 has 17 amino acids. Trimming took 4 bases from V and 4 from J; bases not matched to a gene: 14. CDR1 and CDR2 (germline): SGHRS, YFSETQ. CDR3 in amino acids: CASSKHRDRALATEAFF. The CDR3 DNA reads as TGCGCCAGCAGCAAACACCGGGACAGGGCTTTAGCCACTGAAGCTTTCTTT.

The gene calls are TRBV10-3 and TRBJ2-1; D is perhaps TRBD2 (7 bases). There are 15 residues in the CDR3. Trimming shortened V by 2 bases and J by 5 bases, and 13 bases separated the two germline ends. Germline V gene lookup returns CDR1 ENHRY and CDR2 SYGVKD. CDR3 amino acids: CAISENGGAHNEQFF. The CDR3 DNA is TGTGCCATCAGTGAGAATGGGGGGGCACACAATGAGCAGTTCTTC.

The genes are TRBV5-4 and TRBJ2-1; 14 bases are shared with TRBD2. The CDR3 has 19 residues. CDR1 and CDR2 from the germline V gene are SGHNT and YYREEE (reference sequence). Germline trimming cut 4 bases from V and 2 bases from J; bases unmatched to any gene: 11. CDR3 sequence reads: CASSPGLAGVGAPYNEQFF. CDR3 sequence (DNA): TGTGCCAGCAGCCCGGGACTAGCGGGAGTGGGGGCCCCCTACAATGAGCAGTTCTTC.

V gene TRBV27 combines with J gene TRBJ1-1; the D gene is possibly TRBD1 (5 bases). The CDR3 spans 14 residues. Germline-derived CDR1 and CDR2 are MNHEY and SMNVEV (reference sequence). Deletions cut 5 bases from V and 0 bases from J, with 10 bases between. The CDR3 protein is CASSEQGLNTEAFF. The CDR3 nucleotides are TGTGCCAGCAGTGAGCAGGGCCTGAACACTGAAGCTTTCTTT.

The chain joins TRBV27 to TRBJ1-3; TRBD1 is a possible D gene (5 bases). Trimming pared 3 bases from V and 4 bases from J, leaving 13 bases between. The germline gives CDR1 MNHEY, CDR2 SMNVEV (reference sequence). The CDR3 sequence is 15 residues long. The CDR3 protein is CASSFSQGGGNTIYF. CDR3 in DNA: TGTGCCAGCAGTTTCAGTCAGGGAGGCGGAAACACCATATATTTT.

V and J are TRBV10-3 and TRBJ2-1; 7 bases fit TRBD2. Germline V gene data show CDR1 as ENHRY and CDR2 as SYGVKD. This CDR3 is built from 13 residues. The CDR3 region is CAVETSKDNEQFF. CDR3 coding DNA: TGTGCTGTTGAGACTAGCAAGGACAATGAGCAGTTCTTC.

The chain is built from TRBV5-1 and TRBJ2-1; 9 nucleotides line up with TRBD1. The germline V gene encodes CDR1 SGHRS and CDR2 YFSETQ. V shed 3 bases, J shed 5 bases, and the junction held 6 bases outside the gene matches. The CDR3 loop spans 15 amino acids. The CDR3 loop reads CASSSTGGNHNEQFF. The DNA of the CDR3 is TGCGCCAGCAGCTCCACAGGGGGCAATCACAATGAGCAGTTCTTC.

V usage is TRBV4-1 and J usage is TRBJ1-1; no clear D. Trimming left V 4 bases short and J 1 base short, with 16 bases between. Germline lookup yields CDR1 MGHRA and CDR2 YSYEKL. CDR3 length: 16 amino acids. The CDR3: CASSLPMDGKNTEAFF. The CDR3 bases are TGCGCCAGCAGCCTACCTATGGACGGGAAGAACACTGAAGCTTTCTTT.

The gene calls are TRBV18 and TRBJ2-7; tentative D call: TRBD2 (5 bases). Germline CDR1 KGHSH, CDR2 LQKENI. The CDR3 consists of 16 residues. Between the trimmed V and J ends, which lost 0 bases and 1 base, there was a span of 13 bases. CDR3 DNA: TGTGCCAGCTCACCACCGGGAGAGTATCTTTCCTACGAGCAGTACTTC. As protein: CASSPPGEYLSYEQYF.

The chain is built from TRBV30 and TRBJ1-5; D possibly corresponds to TRBD1 (5 bases). The V end was cut by 4 bases, the J end by 5 bases, with 12 bases between. Germline V CDR1 and CDR2: GTSNPN, SVGIG (reference sequence). This CDR3 is built from 13 residues. CDR3 DNA sequence: TGTGCCTGGACTCACAGGTCCGATCAGCCCCAGCATTTT. Translated, it gives CAWTHRSDQPQHF.

This clone is labeled medium-sized (0.01 to 0.1%). The chain combines TRBV5-6 with TRBJ2-7; no definite D call. This CDR3 spans 11 amino acids. Germline V gene data show CDR1 as SGHDT and CDR2 as YYEEEE. Between the trimmed V and J ends, which lost 6 bases and 4 bases, there was a span of 8 bases. For the CDR3, the DNA is TGTGCCAGCAACTCTTATTACGAGCAGTACTTC. Protein product: CASNSYYEQYF.

The chain recombines TRBV7-2 with TRBJ1-3, with TRBD1 matching over 7 bases. The J segment lost 2 bases and the V segment lost 4 bases, leaving 8 bases of the junction unmatched. The CDR3 consists of 16 residues. Per the germline V gene, CDR1 is SGHTA and CDR2 is FQGNSA. The CDR3 bases are TGTGCCAGCAGCTCTCAGACAGGGCGGACTGGAAACACCATATATTTT. It codes for CASSSQTGRTGNTIYF.

The genes are TRBV7-2 and TRBJ2-1, with TRBD2 matching 11 bases. V shed 10 bases, J shed 5 bases, and the junction held 13 bases outside the gene matches. The V gene's germline CDR1 is SGHTA and CDR2 FQGNSA. The CDR3 consists of 16 residues. The CDR3 reads CATRMGGTSGNNEQFF. In nucleotides, the CDR3 is TGTGCCACCCGGATGGGTGGGACTAGCGGCAACAATGAGCAGTTCTTC. Filled out from reference TRBV7-2 and TRBJ2-1, the complete variable domain reads GAGVSQSPSNKVTEKGKDVELRCDPISGHTALYWYRQSLGQGLEFLIYFQGNSAPDKSGLPSDRFSAERTGGSVSTLTIQRTQQEDSAVYLCATRMGGTSGNNEQFFGPGTRLTVL.

This chain uses TRBV12-2 with TRBJ2-1; the table assigns TRBD2, which was not confirmed against the DNA. TRBV12-2 is an annotated pseudogene. The CDR3 covers 16 residues. CDR3 residues: CASRTGPRGPNNEQFF. In DNA form, the CDR3 reads TGTGCAAGTCGCACCGGGCCCCGAGGGCCCAACAATGAGCAGTTCTTC.

The CDR3: CASSFRTSGKFSYEQYF. The DNA of the CDR3 is TGTGCCAGCAGTTTCCGGACTAGCGGAAAATTCTCCTACGAGCAGTACTTC. The chain combines TRBV28 with TRBJ2-7; 10 bases align to TRBD2. The CDR3 totals 17 residues. V shed 3 bases, J shed 0 bases, and the junction held 8 bases outside the gene matches. In germline, CDR1 is MDHEN, CDR2 SYDVKM.

The gene calls are TRBV7-6 and TRBJ1-6; no clear D gene. Per the germline V gene, CDR1 is SGHVS and CDR2 is FNYEAQ. V lost 1 base, J lost 6 bases, and 4 bases lay in between. The CDR3 runs to 13 residues. CDR3 protein: CASSLGGNSPLHF. In DNA, the CDR3 is TGTGCCAGCAGCTTAGGCGGTAATTCACCCCTCCACTTT.

This chain uses TRBV9 with TRBJ2-3; D possibly corresponds to TRBD1 (6 bases). Deletions cut 6 bases from V and 1 base from J, with 9 bases between. From germline, CDR1 is SGDLS and CDR2 YYNGEE. This CDR3 spans 13 amino acids. CDR3 DNA sequence: TGTGCCAGCACCCCAGGGGGCACAGATACGCAGTATTTT. Translating it yields CASTPGGTDTQYF.

The table lists this clone with a few counts. The chain has TRBV7-6 and TRBJ2-1, with D perhaps matching TRBD1 (6 bases). V lost 8 bases and J 3 bases, leaving 17 bases between the germline ends. The CDR3 contains 15 residues. Germline values: CDR1 SGHVS, CDR2 FNYEAQ. DNA for the CDR3: TGTGCCAGCGGGATCAATGGACAGTTCTACAATGAGCAGTTCTTC. This encodes CASGINGQFYNEQFF. Looking up the rest from reference TRBV7-6 and TRBJ2-1 gives the full variable domain: GAGVSQSPRYKVTKRGQDVALRCDPISGHVSLYWYRQALGQGPEFLTYFNYEAQQDKSGLPNDRFSAERPEGSISTLTIQRTEQRDSAMYRCASGINGQFYNEQFFGPGTRLTVL.

V usage is TRBV20-1 and J usage is TRBJ1-2, with D perhaps TRBD1 (5 bases). Trimming took 3 bases from V and 6 from J, leaving 8 bases between them. This CDR3 region has 11 residues. In germline, CDR1 is DFQATT, CDR2 SNEGSKA (reference sequence). Here the CDR3 reads CSARGGDGYTF. Written as DNA, the CDR3 is TGCAGTGCTAGGGGAGGGGATGGCTACACCTTC.

This clone came up once. The chain combines TRBV4-1 with TRBJ1-2, with TRBD1 matching over 7 bases. The CDR3 loop spans 16 amino acids. Germline assignment: CDR1 MGHRA and CDR2 YSYEKL. With 5 bases clipped from V and 0 bases from J, the junction kept 9 bases outside the gene matches. The CDR3: CASSYIGTVANYGYTF. CDR3 in DNA: TGCGCCAGCAGCTATATTGGGACAGTAGCTAACTATGGCTACACCTTC.

This clone came up a few times. The chain recombines TRBV28 with TRBJ1-4, with 9 bases lining up with TRBD1. Germline V lookup: CDR1 MDHEN, CDR2 SYDVKM. CDR3 length: 15 residues. V gave up 5 bases and J gave up 8 bases; unmatched junction bases: 9. The CDR3 region has the DNA TGTGCCAGCAGTCCCCGGGACAGGGTTTTGGAAAAACTGTTTTTT. This encodes CASSPRDRVLEKLFF.